The 24 T cell receptor beta chains reported below all come from one sample, sequenced in a study of OX40 agonist ivuxolimab in advanced cancers. The table came from immunoSEQ multiplex PCR; TCRdb's copy has only in-frame clones and leaves some out. Of almost 70,000 clones in the sample, roughly 89% were seen once. The source was CD4+ or CD8+ T cells sorted from blood, collected in a trial of the OX40 agonist ivuxolimab. Every receptor here comes from an adult with an advanced solid tumor such as melanoma, head and neck, liver or kidney cancer.

This rearrangement joins TRBV19 to TRBJ1-4, with a weak D call TRBD1 (5 bases). Trimming removed 7 bases at V and 7 bases at J, with 16 bases between. Looked up from germline, CDR1 is LNHDA and CDR2 is SQIVND (reference sequence). There are 14 residues in the CDR3. Here the CDR3 DNA reads TGTGCCAGTATCGGCAGGGCCCGGGGTGAAAAACTGTTTTTT. Its translation is CASIGRARGEKLFF. The complete variable domain, with remaining parts taken from reference TRBV19 and TRBJ1-4, reads DGGITQSPKYLFRKEGQNVTLSCEQNLNHDAMYWYRQDPGQGLRLIYYSQIVNDFQKGDIAEGYSVSREKKESFPLTVTSAQKNPTAFYLCASIGRARGEKLFFGSGTQLSVL.

The chain is built from TRBV27 and TRBJ2-1, with D uncertain. Trimming cost V 2 bases and J 1 base, with 12 bases left between them. CDR3 length equals 16 residues. The germline CDR1 and CDR2 sequences are MNHEY and SMNVEV (reference sequence). CDR3: CASSLVGLGSYNEQFF. The CDR3 coding sequence is TGTGCCAGCAGTTTAGTCGGTCTAGGGTCCTACAATGAGCAGTTCTTC.

The chain combines TRBV11-3 with TRBJ2-1; the D gene is possibly TRBD2 (6 bases). The length of the CDR3 is 14 residues. Germline CDR1 is SGHNT and CDR2 is YENEEA. Trimming cost V 5 bases and J 4 bases, with 12 bases left between them. The CDR3 DNA sequence: TGTGCCAGCAGCCGCCGGGACTCGTACAATGAGCAGTTCTTC. This encodes CASSRRDSYNEQFF.

The sample holds one count of this clone. The rearrangement links TRBV5-5 to TRBJ2-4; D is perhaps TRBD2 (6 bases). The CDR3 has 13 residues. V shed 4 bases and J shed 7 bases, with 12 bases lying between them. Per the germline V gene, CDR1 is SGHKS and CDR2 is YYEKEE (reference sequence). Written as DNA, the CDR3 is TGTGCCAGCAGCCCGTTGGGGACTAACATTCAGTACTTC. This encodes CASSPLGTNIQYF. The variable domain in full, with the rest retrieved from reference TRBV5-5 and TRBJ2-4, is DAGVTQSPTHLIKTRGQQVTLRCSPISGHKSVSWYQQVLGQGPQFIFQYYEKEERGRGNFPDRFSARQFPNYSSELNVNALLLGDSALYLCASSPLGTNIQYFGAGTRLSVL.

The chain links TRBV25-1 to TRBJ2-1; 8 bases match TRBD2. V lost 8 bases to trimming and J lost 6 bases; unmatched junction nucleotides: 6. The CDR3 length is 13 residues. Per germline, CDR1 MGHDK and CDR2 SYGVNS. CDR3 sequence reads: CASQRAGGNEQFF. CDR3 in DNA: TGTGCCAGCCAGAGGGCGGGAGGCAATGAGCAGTTCTTC.

The chain recombines TRBV5-4 with TRBJ1-4; 10 bases match TRBD1. Germline-derived CDR1 and CDR2 are SGHNT and YYREEE (reference sequence). Trimming cost V 4 bases and J 7 bases; bases outside gene matches: 7. The CDR3 spans 15 residues. The CDR3 spells CASSPGDRGGEKLFF. DNA of the CDR3: TGTGCCAGCAGCCCGGGGGACAGGGGTGGTGAAAAACTGTTTTTT.

The chain couples TRBV21-1 to TRBJ2-2; TRBD2, the D gene given by the table, was not confirmed from the DNA. TRBV21-1 is recorded as a pseudogene. The CDR3 totals 20 residues. The CDR3 spells CASSTTRATSAPANTGELFF. Here the CDR3 DNA reads TGTGCCAGCAGCACGACACGAGCTACTAGCGCTCCCGCCAACACCGGGGAGCTGTTTTTT.

The chain has TRBV5-1 and TRBJ2-1, with 9 bases lining up with TRBD1. Trimming at V came to 3 bases and at J to 8 bases, leaving 12 bases not matched to a gene. This CDR3 has 16 residues. The germline gives CDR1 SGHRS, CDR2 YFSETQ. CDR3 amino acids: CASSSGPGQGLDEQFF. For the CDR3, the DNA is TGCGCCAGCAGCTCCGGCCCGGGACAGGGTCTCGATGAGCAGTTCTTC.

The CDR3 spells CASSLGGFRSGELFF. DNA of the CDR3: TGTGCCAGCAGCTTAGGGGGTTTTAGGTCCGGGGAGCTGTTTTTT. The chain has TRBV7-2 and TRBJ2-2; no clear D. The CDR3 contains 15 residues. Germline CDR1 and CDR2: SGHTA and FQGNSA. Between the trimmed V and J ends, which lost 1 base and 6 bases, there was a span of 12 bases.

V and J are TRBV7-2 and TRBJ2-5, with 9 positions matching TRBD1. The germline CDR1 and CDR2 sequences are SGHTA and FQGNSA. The J segment lost 3 bases and the V segment lost 5 bases, leaving 10 bases of the junction unmatched. This CDR3 is 16 amino acids long. The chain's CDR3 is CASSRRPGQGKETQYF. The CDR3 DNA reads TGTGCCAGCAGCCGCAGACCGGGACAGGGAAAAGAGACCCAGTACTTC.

The CDR3 region is CSVDYRTTDTQYF. In DNA, the CDR3 is TGCAGCGTTGATTACAGAACCACAGATACGCAGTATTTT. This chain uses TRBV29-1 with TRBJ2-3, with unresolved D. The germline V gene has CDR1 SQVTM and CDR2 ANQGSEA. The CDR3 contains 13 residues. V dropped 3 bases and J dropped 2 bases, with 9 bases sitting between them.

The CDR3 is CASSLDQRLRSSREQFF. CDR3 coding DNA: TGTGCCAGCAGCTTAGATCAACGACTACGAAGCTCCCGTGAGCAGTTCTTC. The gene calls are TRBV11-2 and TRBJ2-1, with a tentative D call TRBD2 (5 bases). Trimming left V 0 bases short and J 9 bases short, with 21 bases between. Germline CDR1 and CDR2: SGHAT and FQNNGV. The CDR3 is made up of 17 amino acids.

The chain uses TRBV9 and TRBJ2-1; D remains ambiguous. Germline CDR1 is SGDLS and CDR2 is YYNGEE. There are 15 residues in the CDR3. V lost 3 bases to trimming and J lost 8 bases, with 18 bases between them. CDR3 in amino acids: CASSATGLAVDEQFF. The CDR3 bases are TGTGCCAGCAGCGCAACGGGCCTTGCGGTGGATGAGCAGTTCTTC.

This rearrangement joins TRBV11-2 to TRBJ1-2; D gene uncertain. Germline V gene sequence: CDR1 SGHAT, CDR2 FQNNGV. There are 12 residues in the CDR3. The V and J ends lost 3 bases and 3 bases respectively, with 5 bases between them. CDR3 DNA sequence: TGTGCCAGCAGCTTTAGAGACTATGGCTACACCTTC. This codes for CASSFRDYGYTF.

J is TRBJ2-6 and V is TRBV7-2; TRBD2 matches at 8 bases. Germline V CDR1 and CDR2: SGHTA, FQGNSA. The length of the CDR3 is 17 residues. Trimming removed 4 bases from V and 0 bases from J; junction bases left unmatched: 5. CDR3 in DNA: TGTGCCAGCAGCTCCCGGGGGGGTTTCTCTGGGGCCAACGTCCTGACTTTC. Protein product: CASSSRGGFSGANVLTF.

This chain uses TRBV19 with TRBJ2-1; 14 bases map to TRBD2. Per germline, CDR1 LNHDA and CDR2 SQIVND (reference sequence). This CDR3 comprises 16 residues. The ends lost 4 bases at V and 9 bases at J; junction bases unmatched: 8. The CDR3, as DNA: TGTGCCAGTAGTAGAACCGGGACTAGCGGGAGTGGTGAGCAGTTCTTC. This sequence encodes CASSRTGTSGSGEQFF.

The table lists this clone with a few counts. The chain joins TRBV7-3 to TRBJ1-1, with D perhaps TRBD1 (6 bases). The CDR3 loop spans 16 amino acids. The V end was cut by 1 base, the J end by 0 bases, with 12 bases between. CDR1 and CDR2 (germline): SGHTA, FQGTGA. CDR3 region: CASSLMQGPLNTEAFF. CDR3 DNA sequence: TGTGCCAGCAGCTTAATGCAGGGGCCCTTGAACACTGAAGCTTTCTTT.

The chain uses TRBV6-5 and TRBJ2-3; 9 bases agree with TRBD2. This CDR3 spans 16 amino acids. Germline CDR1 reads MNHEY; CDR2 reads SVGAGI. Germline trimming cut 1 base from V and 1 base from J; bases unmatched to any gene: 3. CDR3: CASSYLLAGRTDTQYF. The CDR3 region has the DNA TGTGCCAGCAGTTACTTGCTAGCGGGACGCACAGATACGCAGTATTTT.

The chain has TRBV21-1 and TRBJ2-1; the table's TRBD2 call for D was not verified on the DNA. TRBV21-1 is annotated as a pseudogene. The CDR3 covers 14 residues. The CDR3 spells CASSNSGRAVEQFF. The CDR3 nucleotides read TGTGCCAGCAGCAATAGCGGGAGGGCCGTTGAGCAGTTCTTC.

The J gene is TRBJ2-7, the V gene TRBV11-2; a weak D match, TRBD1 (6 bases). Per germline, CDR1 SGHAT and CDR2 FQNNGV. The CDR3 runs 13 residues. The ends were cut back, 5 bases at V and 3 bases at J, with 11 bases in the middle. In DNA, the CDR3 is TGTGCCAGCAGCCAAGACAGGAACTACGAGCAGTACTTC. Protein product: CASSQDRNYEQYF.

This chain joins TRBV7-2 and TRBJ2-7; TRBD2 agrees at 13 bases. The CDR3 loop spans 15 amino acids. CDR1 and CDR2 from the germline V gene are SGHTA and FQGNSA. V lost 5 bases to trimming and J lost 7 bases; unmatched junction nucleotides: 8. Written as DNA, the CDR3 is TGTGCCAGCAGCCTCACTAGCGGGAGGGCGGGAGAGCAGTACTTC. This sequence encodes CASSLTSGRAGEQYF.

The chain combines TRBV27 with TRBJ2-1, with TRBD2 matching over 7 bases. The CDR3 length is 14 residues. Looked up from germline, CDR1 is MNHEY and CDR2 is SMNVEV (reference sequence). V was pared by 4 bases and J by 4 bases, with 4 bases of the junction left unmatched. The CDR3 sequence is CASSSREEYNEQFF. In nucleotides, the CDR3 is TGTGCCAGCAGTTCCCGGGAGGAGTACAATGAGCAGTTCTTC.

CDR3: CSATDRIIQYF. CDR3 bases: TGCAGTGCTACAGATAGGATCATTCAGTACTTC. The chain uses TRBV20-1 and TRBJ2-4; D call uncertain. The CDR3 is 11 residues long. Germline CDR1 DFQATT, CDR2 SNEGSKA (reference sequence). With 4 bases removed from V and 9 bases from J, the gap between germline ends came to 10 bases.

This clone has a single count. The chain recombines TRBV5-6 with TRBJ1-2; D ambiguous. This CDR3 spans 11 amino acids. CDR1 is SGHDT and CDR2 is YYEEEE in the germline V gene. The V end lost 2 bases, the J end lost 7 bases, and 6 bases lay between the germline ends. In nucleotides, the CDR3 is TGTGCCAGCAGCTTCGATGGTGGCTACACCTTC. Protein sequence: CASSFDGGYTF.